One and the same sample provided the 25 T cell receptor beta chains below, sequenced in a study of T cell responses to AZD1222 COVID-19 vaccine. Profiled with immunoSEQ multiplex PCR; TCRdb holds only in-frame clones, not every one. Seen here are approximately 110,000 clones, just under 90% observed once, and the top ten hold around 4.5%. The sample was peripheral blood, taken on day 0 of AZD1222 vaccination. The receptor source for this set is an adult in good health.

This sequence joins TRBV12-3 or TRBV12-4 and TRBJ1-2; TRBD1 matches at 8 bases. V gave up 6 bases and J gave up 5 bases; unmatched junction bases: 5. The length of the CDR3 is 13 residues. The CDR3 DNA reads as TGTGCCAGCAGCCGAGGACAGGGATATGGCTACACCTTC. Translation: CASSRGQGYGYTF.

This sequence joins TRBV7-2 and TRBJ2-5, with D perhaps matching TRBD1 (6 bases). Trimming took 5 bases from V and 6 from J, leaving 25 bases between them. Germline V gene data show CDR1 as SGHTA and CDR2 as FQGNSA. CDR3 length: 17 amino acids. CDR3 coding DNA: TGTGCCAGCAGCCCCCAGGGGTCCGGGGCCCTTGAAAAGACCCAGTACTTC. Its translation: CASSPQGSGALEKTQYF.

This CDR3 reads CASSLIPGQDNHEQYF. The CDR3 bases are TGTGCCAGCAGCTTGATCCCAGGACAAGATAACCACGAGCAGTACTTC. V usage is TRBV5-5 and J usage is TRBJ2-7; possible D gene TRBD1, 5 bases. This CDR3 contains 16 residues. V lost 1 base and J 5 bases, leaving 19 bases between the germline ends. Germline CDR1 reads SGHKS; CDR2 reads YYEKEE (reference sequence).

This chain joins TRBV10-3 and TRBJ1-4, with 12 bases aligning to TRBD1. Germline V CDR1 and CDR2: ENHRY, SYGVKD. The CDR3 length is 17 residues. The J segment lost 4 bases and the V segment lost 3 bases, leaving 6 bases of the junction unmatched. CDR3 in DNA: TGTGCCATCAGTGACCCGGGACAGGGGGCGGTTAATGAAAAACTGTTTTTT. Translation: CAISDPGQGAVNEKLFF.

The chain uses TRBV5-5 and TRBJ2-3; D gene uncertain. Germline-derived CDR1 and CDR2 are SGHKS and YYEKEE (reference sequence). Between the trimmed V and J ends, which lost 3 bases and 4 bases, there was a span of 12 bases. CDR3 length equals 14 residues. Here the CDR3 reads CASSSLLPPDTQYF. DNA for the CDR3: TGTGCCAGCAGCTCCCTACTTCCCCCAGATACGCAGTATTTT.

The chain has TRBV5-4 and TRBJ2-7, with TRBD2 matching 7 bases. V was clipped by 3 bases and J by 7 bases; unmatched bases: 7. Germline lookup yields CDR1 SGHNT and CDR2 YYREEE (reference sequence). The CDR3 has 13 amino acids. The CDR3 loop reads CASSSVGGGEQYF. The CDR3 DNA sequence: TGTGCCAGCAGCTCCGTTGGGGGAGGGGAGCAGTACTTC.

The gene calls are TRBV19 and TRBJ1-2; weak D call: TRBD1 (6 bases). The germline V and J ends were trimmed by 5 bases and 7 bases, with 20 bases remaining between them. This CDR3 has 15 amino acids. Per the germline V gene, CDR1 is LNHDA and CDR2 is SQIVND (reference sequence). CDR3 in amino acids: CASSLDQGGTFGYTF. The CDR3 nucleotides read TGTGCCAGTAGTCTTGATCAAGGGGGGACTTTTGGCTACACCTTC. Full variable domain (rest looked up from reference TRBV19 and TRBJ1-2): DGGITQSPKYLFRKEGQNVTLSCEQNLNHDAMYWYRQDPGQGLRLIYYSQIVNDFQKGDIAEGYSVSREKKESFPLTVTSAQKNPTAFYLCASSLDQGGTFGYTFGSGTRLTVV.

The genes are TRBV2 and TRBJ1-1; 7 nucleotides line up with TRBD1. The germline gives CDR1 SNHLY, CDR2 FYNNEI. J was trimmed by 1 base and V by 8 bases; bases with no gene match: 4. This CDR3 spans 13 amino acids. The CDR3 reads CASWAGGNTEAFF. CDR3 DNA sequence: TGTGCCAGCTGGGCAGGGGGGAACACTGAAGCTTTCTTT.

The genes are TRBV18 and TRBJ1-1; the D gene is possibly TRBD1 (5 bases). Germline CDR1 reads KGHSH; CDR2 reads LQKENI. The CDR3 sequence is 14 residues long. The germline V and J ends were trimmed by 8 bases and 0 bases, with 13 bases remaining between them. CDR3 sequence (DNA): TGTGCCAGCGTCCCCCAGGGAATGAACACTGAAGCTTTCTTT. Translated, it gives CASVPQGMNTEAFF.

The chain has TRBV5-1 and TRBJ1-2; possible D gene TRBD1, 6 bases. CDR1 and CDR2 (germline): SGHRS, YFSETQ. V was trimmed by 7 bases and J by 4 bases, leaving 14 bases between them. The CDR3 extends over 13 amino acids. CDR3 region: CASSEQGSYGYTF. CDR3 nucleotide sequence: TGCGCCAGCTCGGAACAGGGAAGCTATGGCTACACCTTC. The full variable domain, in which reference TRBV5-1 and TRBJ1-2 provide the parts outside the CDR3, is KAGVTQTPRYLIKTRGQQVTLSCSPISGHRSVSWYQQTPGQGLQFLFEYFSETQRNKGNFPGRFSGRQFSNSRSEMNVSTLELGDSALYLCASSEQGSYGYTFGSGTRLTVV.

The V gene is TRBV19, the J gene TRBJ2-4; tentatively, D is TRBD2 (5 bases). This CDR3 contains 14 residues. Germline CDR1 and CDR2: LNHDA and SQIVND (reference sequence). Deletions cut 3 bases from V and 4 bases from J, with 10 bases between. CDR3 sequence reads: CASSMGPGKNIQYF. The CDR3 DNA reads TGTGCCAGTAGTATGGGCCCGGGGAAAAACATTCAGTACTTC.

This clone was seen a single time. The chain recombines TRBV29-1 with TRBJ2-3; 8 nucleotides match TRBD1. There are 12 residues in the CDR3. With V trimmed by 7 bases and J by 4 bases, 4 bases remained unmatched. CDR1 and CDR2 (germline): SQVTM, ANQGSEA. The CDR3 is CSGGQEADTQYF. The DNA for the CDR3 is TGCAGCGGGGGACAGGAGGCAGATACGCAGTATTTT.

The CDR3: CASSLAGQVSSGNTIYF. The CDR3 nucleotides are TGCGCCAGCAGCTTGGCGGGACAAGTTTCCTCTGGAAACACCATATATTTT. V gene TRBV5-1 combines with J gene TRBJ1-3, with TRBD1 as a possible D gene (6 bases). This CDR3 spans 17 amino acids. Trimming left V 0 bases short and J 0 bases short, with 13 bases between. Germline CDR1 and CDR2: SGHRS and YFSETQ.

The chain couples TRBV4-1 to TRBJ1-2; D remains unclear. The V and J ends lost 0 bases and 5 bases respectively, with 7 bases between them. Germline CDR1 reads MGHRA; CDR2 reads YSYEKL. The CDR3 length is 13 residues. In DNA, the CDR3 is TGCGCCAGCAGCCAAGAAGCAGAATATGGCTACACCTTC. The encoded protein is CASSQEAEYGYTF.

The chain uses TRBV3-1 (or the pseudogene TRBV3-2) and TRBJ2-1; D remains ambiguous. The CDR3 covers 16 residues. The germline V and J ends were trimmed by 2 bases and 4 bases, with 15 bases remaining between them. Germline V lookup: CDR1 LGHDT, CDR2 YNNKEL (reference sequence). The chain's CDR3 is CASSQKVRGGYNEQFF. The DNA for the CDR3 is TGTGCCAGCAGCCAAAAGGTGAGAGGTGGGTACAATGAGCAGTTCTTC.

The chain links TRBV29-1 to TRBJ1-2; 11 positions match TRBD1. V dropped 5 bases and J dropped 7; count of bases not matched to a gene: 6. The CDR3 runs 13 residues. Germline CDR1 and CDR2: SQVTM and ANQGSEA. The CDR3 DNA sequence: TGCAGCGTTAAGGACAGGGGGCCTCCTGGCTACACCTTC. It codes for CSVKDRGPPGYTF.

This rearrangement joins TRBV5-1 to TRBJ2-4; a possible D gene is TRBD1 (5 bases). The CDR3 has 17 residues. The V end lost 0 bases, the J end lost 0 bases, and 13 bases lay between the germline ends. Germline V gene lookup returns CDR1 SGHRS and CDR2 YFSETQ. For the CDR3, the DNA is TGCGCCAGCAGCTTGGTCCCGAGACAGCTAGCCAAAAACATTCAGTACTTC. Its protein product is CASSLVPRQLAKNIQYF. Full variable domain (missing parts from reference TRBV5-1 and TRBJ2-4): KAGVTQTPRYLIKTRGQQVTLSCSPISGHRSVSWYQQTPGQGLQFLFEYFSETQRNKGNFPGRFSGRQFSNSRSEMNVSTLELGDSALYLCASSLVPRQLAKNIQYFGAGTRLSVL.

This clone appeared a single time. V usage is TRBV7-9 and J usage is TRBJ2-2; tentative D call: TRBD1 (6 bases). The germline V and J ends were trimmed by 5 bases and 6 bases, with 25 bases remaining between them. Germline CDR1 SEHNR, CDR2 FQNEAQ (reference sequence). The CDR3 runs to 18 residues. This chain's CDR3 is CASSPRGSGELVAGELFF. CDR3 sequence (DNA): TGTGCCAGCAGCCCTCGGGGTTCAGGGGAACTGGTCGCCGGGGAGCTGTTTTTT. The entire variable domain, with the rest obtained from reference TRBV7-9 and TRBJ2-2, is as follows: DTGVSQNPRHKITKRGQNVTFRCDPISEHNRLYWYRQTLGQGPEFLTYFQNEAQLEKSRLLSDRFSAERPKGSFSTLEIQRTEQGDSAMYLCASSPRGSGELVAGELFFGEGSRLTVL.

The chain has TRBV10-2 and TRBJ1-4, with D unclear. V was cut by 7 bases and J by 7 bases, with 7 bases left in between. Germline V gene sequence: CDR1 WSHSY, CDR2 SAAADI. This CDR3 is 11 amino acids long. The CDR3 here is CASTEGEKLFF. The CDR3 coding sequence is TGCGCCAGCACCGAGGGTGAAAAACTGTTTTTT.

The V call is TRBV18, the J call TRBJ1-1; unclear D gene. Germline CDR1 KGHSH, CDR2 LQKENI. The CDR3 covers 15 residues. Trimming pared 2 bases from V and 1 base from J, leaving 11 bases between. CDR3 bases: TGTGCCAGCTCACCATTCGAGGAGTCGAACACTGAAGCTTTCTTT. Amino acids: CASSPFEESNTEAFF. Full variable domain (remainder filled in from reference TRBV18 and TRBJ1-1): NAGVMQNPRHLVRRRGQEARLRCSPMKGHSHVYWYRQLPEEGLKFMVYLQKENIIDESGMPKERFSAEFPKEGPSILRIQQVVRGDSAAYFCASSPFEESNTEAFFGQGTRLTVV.

The gene calls are TRBV23-1 and TRBJ2-1; perhaps TRBD2 as D (8 bases). TRBV23-1 is an open reading frame, and its role is uncertain. V lost 4 bases and J lost 7, with 23 bases in between. There are 17 residues in the CDR3. Written as DNA, the CDR3 is TGCGCCAGCAGTCCGCCCGCGGGGGGAGGGGGCCTAAATGAGCAGTTCTTC. Translated: CASSPPAGGGGLNEQFF.

This clone was recorded once. The chain joins TRBV29-1 to TRBJ2-1, with 15 bases that match TRBD2. With V trimmed by 0 bases and J by 7 bases, 7 bases remained unmatched. This CDR3 region has 17 residues. CDR1 is SQVTM and CDR2 is ANQGSEA in the germline V gene. The CDR3 DNA sequence: TGCAGCGTTGAAGACCCGATTGGGACTAGCGGGGGGAATGAGCAGTTCTTC. It yields the protein CSVEDPIGTSGGNEQFF.

The chain has TRBV19 and TRBJ1-3; D is possibly TRBD1 (5 bases). The germline V and J ends were trimmed by 5 bases and 0 bases, with 14 bases remaining between them. The CDR3 spans 16 residues. CDR1 and CDR2 (germline): LNHDA, SQIVND (reference sequence). The CDR3 sequence: CASSDSGRTSGNTIYF. CDR3 nucleotide sequence: TGTGCCAGTAGTGACTCGGGACGGACCTCTGGAAACACCATATATTTT.

This chain links TRBV5-1 with TRBJ1-5; 10 nucleotides line up with TRBD1. CDR1 is SGHRS and CDR2 is YFSETQ in the germline V gene. This CDR3 comprises 13 residues. V lost 3 bases and J lost 7; bases outside the gene matches: 1. CDR3 sequence: CASSWDRGQPQHF. Here the CDR3 DNA reads TGCGCCAGCAGCTGGGACAGGGGCCAGCCCCAGCATTTT.

This clone was seen only a few times. The V gene is TRBV7-8, the J gene TRBJ2-7; TRBD1 or TRBD2 may be the D gene (5 bases each). V was pared by 5 bases and J by 2 bases, with 16 bases between. Germline values: CDR1 SGHVS, CDR2 FQNEAQ. The CDR3 length is 15 residues. Written as DNA, the CDR3 is TGTGCCAGCAGCCCCCGGGACGGCGAGGCCTACGAGCAGTACTTC. This encodes CASSPRDGEAYEQYF.